Listed below are T cell receptor beta chains from one sample, sequenced in a study of CD8 T cells in ankylosing spondylitis. One entry per CDR3 protein, called by TCRdb with MiXCR from the 5' RACE reads. The profile shows over 20,000 distinct CDR3 sequences, around 16% of them singletons. Sequenced sample: blood. The origin of the receptors is a male donor with ankylosing spondylitis or in good health (not recorded which). Both conserved end residues are part of each CDR3. The D gene is left open where the match is weak. Expanded clones get a size class; other rows say once, few or many, or leave the size out.

d_call	v_call	j_call	clone_size	cdr3_nt	cdr3_aa
.	TRBV29-1	TRBJ2-1	.	TGCAGCGCATATCCCGGGGTAAACAATGAGCAGTTCTTC	CSAYPGVNNEQFF
.	TRBV7-8	TRBJ2-4	.	TGTGCCAGCAGCTTAGCGGGGACCTTAGCCAAAAACATTCAGTACTTC	CASSLAGTLAKNIQYF
.	TRBV29-1	TRBJ2-3	many	TGCAGCGTTGAGGCTTCCAGGCTAGGGGATACGCAGTATTTT	CSVEASRLGDTQYF
.	TRBV19	TRBJ2-3	few	TGTGCCATCGCGGGCATCTATTATACAGATACGCAGTATTTT	CAIAGIYYTDTQYF
.	TRBV2	TRBJ1-1	.	TGTGCCAGCAGTACCCGGACGGTAGCGAACACTGAAGCTTTCTTT	CASSTRTVANTEAFF
.	TRBV20-1	TRBJ2-2	many	TGCAGTGCTAGAGGGATGGGGAACACCGGGGAGCTGTTTTTT	CSARGMGNTGELFF
TRBD2	TRBV6-5	TRBJ2-1	.	TGTGCCAGCAGAATGATAGCGGGAGGGCTTAATGAGCAGTTCTTC	CASRMIAGGLNEQFF
.	TRBV12-3/TRBV12-4	TRBJ2-3	.	TGTGCCAGCACCCCAGGGAGCAACGCCAAAGGGTATTTT	CASTPGSNAKGYF
TRBD2	TRBV5-1	TRBJ2-1	.	TGCGCCAGCAGTTTCCAGGCGGGGGGCCCCCAGTTCTTC	CASSFQAGGPQFF
.	TRBV12-3/TRBV12-4	TRBJ2-5	few	TGTGCCAGCAGTTCCGGGTGGCAAGAGACCCAGTACTTC	CASSSGWQETQYF
TRBD1	TRBV30	TRBJ2-1	few	TGTGCCTGGAGTTCGGGACAGCCAAAAGAGGAGCAGTTCTTC	CAWSSGQPKEEQFF
.	TRBV7-3	TRBJ2-2	few	TGTGCCAGCAGCTTTGTAGGTGGGAACACCGGGGAGCTGTTTTTT	CASSFVGGNTGELFF
.	TRBV29-1	TRBJ2-3	few	TGCAGCGTTGAAACAGGGACAGATACGCAGTATTTT	CSVETGTDTQYF
.	TRBV29-1	TRBJ1-3	few	TGCAGCGTCAAGACAGGCAGCTCTGGAAACACCATATATTTT	CSVKTGSSGNTIYF
.	TRBV13	TRBJ1-4	.	TGTGCCAGCAGCTTAAGTCAGATTAATGAAAAACTGTTTTTT	CASSLSQINEKLFF
TRBD1	TRBV7-2	TRBJ2-1	few	TGTGCCAGCAGCCGGTGGACAGGTCCTTACAATGAGCAGTTCTTC	CASSRWTGPYNEQFF
TRBD1	TRBV25-1	TRBJ2-4	few	TGTGCCAGCACCCCGGACAGGGCGGACATTCAGTACTTC	CASTPDRADIQYF
.	TRBV28	TRBJ2-7	few	TGTGCCAGCAGTTCTCCGACCGGGCAGTACTTC	CASSSPTGQYF
.	TRBV25-1	TRBJ2-5	many	TGTGCCAGCGGCGATAGTGGTTGGCGACGAGGGTCCCAAGAGACCCAGTACTTC	CASGDSGWRRGSQETQYF
.	TRBV24-1	TRBJ2-5	few	TGTGCCACCTCCAAGGACAGTCAAGAGACCCAGTACTTC	CATSKDSQETQYF
.	TRBV30	TRBJ2-2	once	TGTGCCTGGAGTGTAATTGGTTTGTACGGGGAGCTGTTTTTT	CAWSVIGLYGELFF
TRBD2	TRBV6-2/TRBV6-3	TRBJ2-2	.	TGTGCCAGCAGTCATGGGACTAGCGGGATCCCCACCGGGGAGCTGCTTTTT	CASSHGTSGIPTGELLF
TRBD1	TRBV3-1	TRBJ1-6	.	TGTGCCAGCAGTCGACAGGGGAGAGGAAATTCACCCCTCCACTTT	CASSRQGRGNSPLHF
.	TRBV29-1	TRBJ2-2	.	TGCAGCGTCCAGGGGATGAACACCGGGGAGCTGTTTTTT	CSVQGMNTGELFF
.	TRBV27	TRBJ1-5	many	TGTGCCAGCAGTGCCTTCAATCAGCCCCAGCATTTT	CASSAFNQPQHF